The clone carrying this T cell receptor beta chain occurred once. In the source study's methods: By means of reference gene primer amplification, nucleated cell counts were estimated. The protocol was immunoSEQ multiplex PCR, while the TCRdb copy is restricted to in-frame clones and leaves out a portion. The V and J calls and clone size were taken over from that table, and D and trimming were inferred from the DNA. The profile shows approximately 300,000 clones, 90% of them singletons. The data derive from a study of blood T cell repertoires in COVID-19. The Seattle patients joined while their infection was active and were tracked longitudinally afterward. Germline trimming cut 1 base from V and 9 bases from J; bases unmatched to any gene: 3. Germline V CDR1 and CDR2: SGHRS, YFSETQ. This CDR3 has 14 residues.

The chain joins TRBV5-1 to TRBJ2-1; 11 bases agree with TRBD2. The clonotype was recovered from a woman in her twenties or thirties with COVID-19, enrolled during active disease. The sample consisted of peripheral blood. The CDR3 loop is CASSLTSGSSEQFF. The CDR3, as DNA: TGCGCCAGCAGCTTGACTAGCGGGAGCAGTGAGCAGTTCTTC.